The 15 T cell receptor beta chains in this list originate from one sample, sequenced in a study of T cells after yellow fever vaccination. TCRdb analysed the 5' RACE reads with MiXCR anew, one entry per CDR3 protein. The sample shows under 400,000 distinct CDR3 sequences, around 12% of them seen only once. Specimen: CD4+ T cells sorted from PBMCs, collected 15 days after the yellow fever booster vaccination. These receptor sequences come from a man in his late teens or twenties who received the YFV17D yellow fever vaccine.

This clonotype was found many times. V is TRBV6-2 or TRBV6-3 and J is TRBJ2-2, with D maybe TRBD2 (7 bases). V gave up 6 bases and J gave up 6 bases, with 20 bases separating them. This CDR3 comprises 16 residues. Looked up from germline, CDR1 is MNHEY and CDR2 is SVGEGT. The CDR3 sequence is CASRRGGGPRAGELFF. The DNA for the CDR3 is TGTGCCAGCAGGCGGGGCGGGGGCCCGAGGGCCGGGGAGCTGTTTTTT.

This clonotype was detected a few times. This rearrangement joins TRBV18 to TRBJ2-5; D not certain. Germline CDR1 and CDR2: KGHSH and LQKENI. Trimming stripped 5 bases from V and 5 bases from J, with 9 bases between. The length of the CDR3 is 12 residues. CDR3 loop: CASSTERETQYF. The CDR3 DNA follows: TGTGCCAGCTCAACGGAACGCGAGACCCAGTACTTC.

V usage is TRBV5-1 and J usage is TRBJ1-1; 9 nucleotides line up with TRBD1. Unmatched junction bases numbered 9, after V lost 0 bases and J lost 6 bases. This CDR3 is built from 16 residues. Germline loops: CDR1 SGHRS, CDR2 YFSETQ. As DNA, the CDR3 is TGCGCCAGCAGCTTGGCCGGACAGGGGAAGTATCCTGAAGCTTTCTTT. Encoded protein: CASSLAGQGKYPEAFF.

This clonotype was counted a few times. The chain combines TRBV7-9 with TRBJ1-1, with D unclear. The germline V gene has CDR1 SEHNR and CDR2 FQNEAQ (reference sequence). The CDR3 has 15 residues. With 3 bases removed from V and 3 bases from J, the gap between germline ends came to 14 bases. In nucleotides, the CDR3 is TGTGCCAGCAGCTTGCTCCTGGGTGGGGACACTGAAGCTTTCTTT. Residues: CASSLLLGGDTEAFF.

The V and J genes are TRBV18 and TRBJ2-2; D unresolved. Per the germline V gene, CDR1 is KGHSH and CDR2 is LQKENI. V lost 2 bases, J lost 4 bases, and 5 bases lay in between. CDR3 length: 13 residues. CDR3 nucleotide sequence: TGTGCCAGCTCACCAGCGAGCACCGGGGAGCTGTTTTTT. It yields the protein CASSPASTGELFF.

The chain joins TRBV24-1 to TRBJ1-1; TRBD1 agrees at 7 bases. The CDR3 is made up of 13 amino acids. Germline CDR1 reads KGHDR; CDR2 reads SFDVKD. J was trimmed by 4 bases and V by 8 bases; bases with no gene match: 6. DNA for the CDR3: TGTGCCACCAATCCTACAGGGGCCACTGAAGCTTTCTTT. Translation: CATNPTGATEAFF.

This clonotype was found many times. V usage is TRBV6-1 and J usage is TRBJ1-1; perhaps TRBD1 as D (6 bases). This CDR3 comprises 16 residues. CDR1 and CDR2 (germline): MNHNS, SASEGT. With 5 bases removed from V and 1 base from J, the gap between germline ends came to 17 bases. The CDR3 sequence: CASSPLGGRGNTEAFF. In nucleotides, the CDR3 is TGTGCCAGCAGTCCGTTGGGGGGGCGAGGGAACACTGAAGCTTTCTTT.

This clonotype has a handful of counts. The chain uses TRBV6-5 and TRBJ1-6, with D tentatively TRBD1 (6 bases). V was clipped by 2 bases and J by 10 bases, with 15 bases between them. Germline values: CDR1 MNHEY, CDR2 SVGAGI. The CDR3 is 15 amino acids. The CDR3 nucleotides are TGTGCCAGCAGTTACCAGTCAGGGGCGGAATCACCCCTCCACTTT. Translation gives CASSYQSGAESPLHF.

This clonotype was seen only a few times. The chain employs TRBV15 and TRBJ2-5, with 9 bases matching TRBD1. The CDR3 extends over 14 amino acids. Germline lookup yields CDR1 LNHNV and CDR2 YYDKDF (reference sequence). The junction had 4 bases not matched to a gene; V was cut back by 4 bases and J by 4 bases. The chain's CDR3 is CATSTRTGVETQYF. CDR3 DNA: TGTGCCACCAGCACCCGGACAGGGGTAGAGACCCAGTACTTC.

This clonotype was counted many times. The genes are TRBV7-6 and TRBJ2-1; D is perhaps TRBD1 (5 bases). The CDR3 has 13 residues. Trimming removed 2 bases at V and 15 bases at J, with 17 bases between. Germline V gene sequence: CDR1 SGHVS, CDR2 FNYEAQ. CDR3 region: CASSLQDARDRFF. Written as DNA, the CDR3 is TGTGCCAGCAGCTTACAGGACGCCAGGGATCGGTTCTTC.

This clonotype turned up a few times. The DNA for the CDR3 is TGCAGTGCTATGCTGGGAACTAATGAAAAACTGTTTTTT. It yields the protein CSAMLGTNEKLFF. The chain couples TRBV20-1 to TRBJ1-4, with no clear D. Trimming took 4 bases from V and 1 from J, leaving 7 bases between them. The germline V gene has CDR1 DFQATT and CDR2 SNEGSKA (reference sequence). The CDR3 runs 13 residues.

This clonotype was counted a few times. The rearrangement joins TRBV9 to TRBJ1-3; 10 nucleotides line up with TRBD1. The CDR3 sequence is 13 residues long. Germline CDR1 SGDLS, CDR2 YYNGEE. V was pared by 2 bases and J by 7 bases, with 0 bases of the junction left unmatched. The CDR3 here is CASSVGQGNTIYF. The CDR3 nucleotides read TGTGCCAGCAGCGTGGGACAGGGGAACACCATATATTTT.

In this sample, this clonotype turned up a few times. The chain carries TRBV7-9 and TRBJ2-2; no definite D call. Looked up from germline, CDR1 is SEHNR and CDR2 is FQNEAQ (reference sequence). This CDR3 region has 14 residues. V lost 2 bases and J 4 bases, leaving 8 bases between the germline ends. CDR3 sequence: CASSLRSRTGELFF. CDR3 in DNA: TGTGCCAGCAGCTTAAGATCCCGCACCGGGGAGCTGTTTTTT.

J is TRBJ2-3 and V is TRBV12-5; D ambiguous. Trimming left V 4 bases short and J 1 base short, with 9 bases between. This CDR3 is 14 amino acids long. Germline CDR1 reads LGHNT; CDR2 reads FRNRAP. CDR3 residues: CASGSPSRTDTQYF. In nucleotides, the CDR3 is TGTGCTAGTGGTTCCCCCTCCCGCACAGATACGCAGTATTTT.

This clonotype appeared many times. This sequence joins TRBV7-3 and TRBJ2-1, with D maybe TRBD2 (6 bases). Germline V CDR1 and CDR2: SGHTA, FQGTGA. This CDR3 spans 12 amino acids. V gave up 5 bases and J gave up 9 bases, with 11 bases separating them. The CDR3 DNA reads TGTGCCAGCAGCCGGATGGGGGGTGAGCAGTTCTTC. Residues: CASSRMGGEQFF. Full variable domain (rest looked up from reference TRBV7-3 and TRBJ2-1): GAGVSQTPSNKVTEKGKYVELRCDPISGHTALYWYRQSLGQGPEFLIYFQGTGAADDSGLPNDRFFAVRPEGSVSTLKIQRTERGDSAVYLCASSRMGGEQFFGPGTRLTVL.